The TCR beta chain under discussion was sequenced for a study of T cells in Graves' hyperthyroidism and ophthalmopathy. Looked up from germline, CDR1 is DFQATT and CDR2 is SNEGSKA (reference sequence). The CDR3 runs 13 residues. This clonotype was found a few times. The junction departs from germline at one end; a sequencing error may be responsible. Amplification targeted TCR beta CDR3 regions from RNA transcripts. Using the HTBI primer set, a first-round RT-PCR was run on the TCR CDR3. Using its own MiXCR run on the multiplex PCR reads, TCRdb lists one record per CDR3 protein. The sample has some 350,000 distinct CDR3 sequences, around 14% seen once.

The sequence came from a woman in her late teens or twenties with Graves' hyperthyroidism that later progressed to Graves' ophthalmopathy. This chain uses TRBV20-1 with TRBJ2-7; TRBD2 matches 9 bases. Source material: blood. The chain's CDR3 is CSIIAGASYKQYF. The CDR3 DNA is TGCAGCATAATAGCGGGAGCGTCCTACAAGCAGTACTTC.